Shown below are 8 T cell receptor beta chains from a single sample sequenced in a study of blood T cell repertoires in COVID-19. Produced via immunoSEQ multiplex PCR; TCRdb's table is partial and in-frame only. The sample shows tens of thousands of clones, around 86% of them seen only once. The sequencing input was peripheral blood. Receptors originate from a man aged 40-55 years with acute or convalescent COVID-19.

V and J are TRBV30 and TRBJ1-3, with D unclear. The CDR3 is made up of 18 amino acids. The V and J ends lost 0 bases and 1 base respectively, with 19 bases between them. Germline loops: CDR1 GTSNPN, CDR2 SVGIG (reference sequence). This CDR3 is CAWSVPLPSSVSGNTIYF. As DNA, the CDR3 is TGTGCCTGGAGTGTACCCCTCCCCAGTTCTGTTTCTGGAAACACCATATATTTT.

This rearrangement joins TRBV30 to TRBJ2-3; tentative D call: TRBD2 (7 bases). The germline gives CDR1 GTSNPN, CDR2 SVGIG (reference sequence). Trimming stripped 2 bases from V and 2 bases from J, with 11 bases between. This CDR3 spans 14 amino acids. In DNA, the CDR3 is TGTGCCTGGAGTAGGGGGGACTACACAGATACGCAGTATTTT. Translation: CAWSRGDYTDTQYF.

The chain has TRBV30 and TRBJ1-6; 8 bases fit TRBD1. The CDR3 sequence is 14 residues long. The V and J ends lost 3 bases and 7 bases, in that order; junction bases with no gene match: 5. Germline-derived CDR1 and CDR2 are GTSNPN and SVGIG (reference sequence). This chain's CDR3 is CAWSLDRENSPLHF. CDR3 DNA: TGTGCCTGGAGCTTGGACAGGGAAAATTCACCCCTCCACTTT.

The CDR3 region has the DNA TGTGCCAGCAGCGTCGGCGCACAACTAGCGGGGGTGGAGACCCAGTACTTC. Residues: CASSVGAQLAGVETQYF. The V call is TRBV9, the J call TRBJ2-5; TRBD2 matches at 11 bases. Trimming cost V 2 bases and J 5 bases; bases outside gene matches: 11. From germline, CDR1 is SGDLS and CDR2 YYNGEE. The CDR3 length is 17 residues.

This clone was found once. This chain links TRBV20-1 with TRBJ1-3, with 9 bases aligning to TRBD1. This CDR3 region has 12 residues. Per germline, CDR1 DFQATT and CDR2 SNEGSKA (reference sequence). V lost 5 bases to trimming and J lost 7 bases; unmatched junction nucleotides: 3. The CDR3 DNA is TGCAGTGCTCGTGGACAGGGGAACACCATATATTTT. This translates into CSARGQGNTIYF.

This clone is a singleton in its sample. This sequence joins TRBV14 and TRBJ2-7; 8 nucleotides agree with TRBD1. V shed 0 bases and J 5 bases; nucleotides not matched to a gene: 12. The CDR3 is made up of 17 amino acids. CDR1 is SGHDN and CDR2 is FVKESK in the germline V gene. The CDR3 region is CASSQDPRDRMVDEQYF. The CDR3, as DNA: TGTGCCAGCAGCCAAGACCCCCGGGACAGGATGGTAGACGAGCAGTACTTC.

This clone showed up just once. This sequence joins TRBV5-1 and TRBJ1-2, with TRBD1 as a possible D gene (5 bases). Trimming pared 2 bases from V and 8 bases from J, leaving 16 bases between. The germline CDR1 and CDR2 sequences are SGHRS and YFSETQ. The length of the CDR3 is 14 residues. The CDR3 nucleotides are TGCGCCAGCAGCTTCCGGACACCCCAGTCGGGCTACACCTTC. It encodes CASSFRTPQSGYTF.

This chain joins TRBV16 and TRBJ2-1, with TRBD1 matching 8 bases. CDR3 length: 15 amino acids. V shed 1 base, J shed 2 bases, and the junction held 1 base outside the gene matches. Germline V gene lookup returns CDR1 KGHSY and CDR2 FQNENV. The CDR3 loop is CASSQLQGAYNEQFF. CDR3 bases: TGTGCCAGCAGCCAATTACAGGGGGCCTACAATGAGCAGTTCTTC.